This is a list of T cell receptor beta chains from one sample in a study of graft-versus-host responses after intestinal transplantation. The method was immunoSEQ multiplex PCR; TCRdb's version includes in-frame clones alone and lacks a portion of them. The sample consists of about 18,000 clones, 65% to 85% of them appearing once. Source: ileum tissue, taken roughly 450 days after intestinal transplant. The source of these receptors is a human patient who received an intestinal transplant, so some T cells may come from the graft donor. The CDR3 runs from the conserved cysteine through the conserved F or W. Some rows mark clone size as missing; the rest say once, few, many or name a class of expanded clone.

TRBV4-2,TRBJ2-5,.,CASSQDRGGPETQYF
TRBV11-2,TRBJ2-5,.,CASSPQGGAGETQYF
TRBV5-5,TRBJ2-7,.,CASSLEASHSSYEQYF
TRBV7-2,TRBJ2-6,few,CASSLAWYGGTGANVLTF
TRBV7-9,TRBJ1-2,.,CASSVPGGAQGYGYTF
TRBV6-6,TRBJ2-3,.,CASSRGTGWDTQYF
TRBV11-2,TRBJ2-5,.,CASSFTDRGRETQYF
TRBV2,TRBJ2-2,.,CASRAGLAGGPNTGELFF
TRBV6-1,TRBJ2-7,once,CASNPGTSGEQYF
TRBV27,TRBJ1-1,.,CASSQGTITEAFF
TRBV15,TRBJ2-2,.,CATSTTSTVTGELFF
TRBV13,TRBJ2-6,.,CASSLFGYGANVLTF
TRBV5-1,TRBJ2-1,.,CASSGGSNYNEQFF
TRBV25-1,TRBJ1-4,.,CASSVPQGAQGEKLFF
TRBV6-5,TRBJ2-1,.,CASSYSALGRDEQFF
TRBV10-2,TRBJ1-6,.,CATQGPNSPLHF
TRBV18,TRBJ1-1,.,CASSRDRGGMNTEAFF
TRBV5-6,TRBJ1-3,.,CASTWGRQAGNTIYF
TRBV11-2,TRBJ2-5,few,CASSLAPIETRGETQYF
TRBV6-5,TRBJ2-3,few,CASSQPGGADTQYF
TRBV7-8,TRBJ2-6,once,CASSWDAIGSGANVLTF
TRBV7-9,TRBJ2-7,few,CASTRSSYEQYF
TRBV6-1,TRBJ2-5,.,CASSQEYQETQYF
TRBV19,TRBJ1-1,.,CASSTLPGTESNTEAFF
TRBV7-8,TRBJ1-5,.,CASSSLPGQVNSNQPQHF
TRBV27,TRBJ2-3,.,CASSGLERLAGDNTQYF
TRBV7-2,TRBJ2-5,.,CASSPVVLAGAHRTQYF